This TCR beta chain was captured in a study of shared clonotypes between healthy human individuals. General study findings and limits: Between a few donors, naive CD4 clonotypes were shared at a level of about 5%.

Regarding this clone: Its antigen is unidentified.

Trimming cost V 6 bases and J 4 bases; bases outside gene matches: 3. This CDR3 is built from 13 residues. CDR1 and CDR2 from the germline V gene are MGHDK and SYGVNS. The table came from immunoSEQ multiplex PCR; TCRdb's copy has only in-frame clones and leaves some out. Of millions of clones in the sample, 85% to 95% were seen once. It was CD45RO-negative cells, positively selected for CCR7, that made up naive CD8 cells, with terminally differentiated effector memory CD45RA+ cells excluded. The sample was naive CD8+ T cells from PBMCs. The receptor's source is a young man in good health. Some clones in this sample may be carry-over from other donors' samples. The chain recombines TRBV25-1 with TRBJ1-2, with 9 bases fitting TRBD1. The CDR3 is CASRDRGVYGYTF. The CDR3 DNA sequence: TGTGCCAGCAGAGACAGGGGGGTCTATGGCTACACCTTC.